These 19 T cell receptor beta chains came from one sample sequenced in a study of blood T cells in healthy people across ages. A J-beta primer mix and a sample-barcoded 5' primer were used in a second PCR of roughly 6 to 11 cycles. MiXCR was run by TCRdb on the 5' RACE reads, yielding one entry per CDR3 protein. Here the sample spans about 650,000 distinct CDR3 sequences, approximately 30% being singletons. The sample was blood. These TCRs come from a woman at least 80 years old in good health.

Only a few counts were recorded for this clonotype. V usage is TRBV12-3 or TRBV12-4 and J usage is TRBJ1-2, with unresolved D. The CDR3 covers 14 residues. V was clipped by 6 bases and J by 6 bases, with 17 bases between them. The chain's CDR3 is CASSRNVGRDGYTF. Here the CDR3 DNA reads TGTGCCAGCAGCCGAAATGTTGGACGAGATGGCTACACCTTC.

This clonotype was found a few times. The rearrangement joins TRBV20-1 to TRBJ2-2; D possibly uses TRBD1 or TRBD2 (5 bases each). The CDR3 extends over 15 amino acids. Trimming removed 1 base from V and 6 bases from J, with 15 bases in between. The germline V gene has CDR1 DFQATT and CDR2 SNEGSKA (reference sequence). CDR3 in DNA: TGCAGTGCTAGAGCTGGGACGGTGTCCTCCGGGGAGCTGTTTTTT. The encoded protein is CSARAGTVSSGELFF.

This clonotype showed up just a few times. The chain employs TRBV30 and TRBJ2-3; D gene uncertain. This CDR3 is built from 13 residues. The germline V gene encodes CDR1 GTSNPN and CDR2 SVGIG (reference sequence). Trimming took off 0 bases at V and 9 bases at J, with 13 bases between the two ends. The CDR3 coding sequence is TGTGCCTGGAGTGTACCCCCTACTAAGACGCAGTATTTT. This translates into CAWSVPPTKTQYF.

This clonotype was seen ten or more times. The J gene is TRBJ2-7, the V gene TRBV20-1, with a possible D match to TRBD2 (5 bases). The ends were cut back, 0 bases at V and 5 bases at J, with 14 bases in the middle. The CDR3 is made up of 14 amino acids. Germline loops: CDR1 DFQATT, CDR2 SNEGSKA (reference sequence). CDR3: CSARDPPGNHEQYF. In nucleotides, the CDR3 is TGCAGTGCTAGAGACCCCCCGGGGAATCACGAGCAGTACTTC.

This clonotype was seen repeatedly, ten times or more. The rearrangement joins TRBV29-1 to TRBJ1-1; D remains ambiguous. CDR1 and CDR2 from the germline V gene are SQVTM and ANQGSEA. With 4 bases removed from V and 2 bases from J, the gap between germline ends came to 8 bases. This CDR3 comprises 12 residues. This chain's CDR3 is CSVATLNTEAFF. In DNA, the CDR3 is TGCAGCGTTGCGACCTTAAACACTGAAGCTTTCTTT.

On this clonotype: A much more abundant neighbour one base away suggests this may be a read error. The J gene is TRBJ2-1, the V gene TRBV15; D could derive from TRBD1 or TRBD2 (6 bases each). CDR1 is LNHNV and CDR2 is YYDKDF in the germline V gene (reference sequence). The CDR3 consists of 14 residues. The V end lost 5 bases, the J end lost 8 bases, and 16 bases lay between the germline ends. The CDR3 loop reads CATSGGRRRDEQFF. The CDR3 DNA follows: TGTGCCACCAGCGGGGGGCGCAGGAGGGATGAGCAGTTCTTC. Supplemented by reference TRBV15 and TRBJ2-1, the full variable domain reads DAMVIQNPRYQVTQFGKPVTLSCSQTLNHNVMYWYQQKSSQAPKLLFHYYDKDFNNEADTPDNFQSRRPNTSFCFLDIRSPGLGDTAMYLCATSGGRRRDEQFFGPGTRLTVL.

This clonotype has a count of ten or more. V gene TRBV7-9 combines with J gene TRBJ1-2, with no clear D. Germline CDR1 is SEHNR and CDR2 is FQNEAQ (reference sequence). This CDR3 is 14 amino acids long. V was trimmed by 4 bases and J by 4 bases, leaving 13 bases between them. CDR3 DNA sequence: TGTGCCAGCAGCTCGGTTCCGGATGTCTATGGCTACACCTTC. Translation gives CASSSVPDVYGYTF.

This clonotype was seen at least ten times. The chain employs TRBV20-1 and TRBJ1-6; D ambiguous. Germline-derived CDR1 and CDR2 are DFQATT and SNEGSKA (reference sequence). The CDR3 is 13 amino acids. Between the trimmed V and J ends, which lost 6 bases and 7 bases, there was a span of 13 bases. This chain's CDR3 is CSAVDPRNSPLHF. The CDR3 DNA reads as TGCAGTGCCGTTGACCCAAGGAATTCACCCCTCCACTTT.

Concerning this clonotype itself: This sequence may be a read error, since a much larger clone differs from it by one base. This chain uses TRBV7-3 with TRBJ2-1; D possibly matches TRBD1 or TRBD2 (5 bases each). Deletions cut 5 bases from V and 13 bases from J, with 21 bases between. Germline V gene sequence: CDR1 SGHTA, CDR2 FQGTGA. The length of the CDR3 is 14 residues. The CDR3: CASSPRGPGETQFF. In nucleotides, the CDR3 is TGTGCCAGCAGCCCCCGGGGCCCCGGGGAGACCCAGTTCTTC. Variable domain in full (rest from reference TRBV7-3 and TRBJ2-1): GAGVSQTPSNKVTEKGKYVELRCDPISGHTALYWYRQSLGQGPEFLIYFQGTGAADDSGLPNDRFFAVRPEGSVSTLKIQRTERGDSAVYLCASSPRGPGETQFFGPGTRLTVL.

This clonotype was recorded only once. This sequence joins TRBV28 and TRBJ1-5, with 10 bases fitting TRBD1. The V gene's germline CDR1 is MDHEN and CDR2 SYDVKM. The CDR3 sequence is 20 residues long. Trimming cost V 2 bases and J 4 bases; bases outside gene matches: 17. Written as DNA, the CDR3 is TGTGCCAGCAGTTTAGGAAGGACGGTGTGGGGACAGGGGTTTAATCAGCCCCAGCATTTT. Translating gives CASSLGRTVWGQGFNQPQHF.

The chain joins TRBV2 to TRBJ2-7, with TRBD2 identical over 15 bases. CDR3 length equals 16 residues. Germline-derived CDR1 and CDR2 are SNHLY and FYNNEI. After removal of 5 bases from V and 6 bases from J, the junction contained 8 bases not matched to a gene. DNA of the CDR3: TGTGCCAGCAGTTACGGACTAGCGGGGGGGCTAAGCGAGCAGTACTTC. Its translation: CASSYGLAGGLSEQYF.

The sample holds a few counts of this clonotype. CDR3 protein: CASSLSPWDRYEAFF. CDR3 nucleotides: TGTGCCAGCAGCTTAAGCCCCTGGGACAGGTATGAAGCTTTCTTT. The chain combines TRBV7-2 with TRBJ1-1; 8 bases are shared with TRBD1. CDR1 and CDR2 from the germline V gene are SGHTA and FQGNSA. V was clipped by 2 bases and J by 7 bases; unmatched bases: 9. The CDR3 consists of 15 residues.

Ten or more counts support this clonotype. The gene calls are TRBV5-1 and TRBJ2-3, with a weak D call TRBD1 (6 bases). CDR1 and CDR2 from the germline V gene are SGHRS and YFSETQ. V gave up 0 bases and J gave up 5 bases, with 13 bases separating them. CDR3 length equals 15 residues. CDR3 DNA: TGCGCCAGCAGCTTGGGGCAGGGGTATCAAGATACGCAGTATTTT. Translation: CASSLGQGYQDTQYF.

This clonotype was counted at least ten times. The chain recombines TRBV6-6 with TRBJ2-5; the D is unclear. The V gene's germline CDR1 is MNHNY and CDR2 SVGAGI (reference sequence). Trimming left V 7 bases short and J 5 bases short, with 17 bases between. The CDR3 totals 14 residues. The CDR3 DNA reads TGTGCCAGCAAAGAAGACGCCGTAAGGGAGACCCAGTACTTC. Amino acids: CASKEDAVRETQYF.

This clonotype has more than one count but fewer than ten. The chain has TRBV6-1 and TRBJ1-1, with D unclear. Germline values: CDR1 MNHNS, CDR2 SASEGT. There are 15 residues in the CDR3. Between the trimmed V and J ends, which lost 5 bases and 1 base, there was a span of 14 bases. The CDR3 loop reads CASSPRLSSNTEAFF. The CDR3 nucleotides read TGTGCCAGCAGTCCCCGACTGAGCTCGAACACTGAAGCTTTCTTT.

There are many counts of this clonotype. This chain connects TRBV30 to TRBJ2-4, with D perhaps matching TRBD2 (5 bases). Looked up from germline, CDR1 is GTSNPN and CDR2 is SVGIG (reference sequence). V was shortened by 1 base and J by 6 bases, with 7 bases between the two germline ends. The CDR3 is made up of 12 amino acids. As DNA, the CDR3 is TGTGCCTGGAGTGCGGACTCAAACATTCAGTACTTC. Protein sequence: CAWSADSNIQYF.

This clonotype was seen a handful of times. This may be a read error: a much more frequent sequence differs by one nucleotide. This chain uses TRBV2 with TRBJ1-4; D is possibly TRBD1 (5 bases). Per germline, CDR1 SNHLY and CDR2 FYNNEI. The CDR3 covers 15 residues. For the CDR3, the DNA is TGTGCCAGCAGTGCGCGAGGGACTACTAATGAAAAACGGTTTTTT. It translates to CASSARGTTNEKRFF.

In regard to this clonotype: A read error may explain this, as a much larger clone is one base away. The chain carries TRBV29-1 and TRBJ2-1; 11 nucleotides align to TRBD2. There are 15 residues in the CDR3. The V gene's germline CDR1 is SQVTM and CDR2 ANQGSEA. The CDR3 DNA follows: TGCAGCGTTCGACTAGCGGGGACCTCCTACAGTGAGCAGTTCTTC. As protein: CSVRLAGTSYSEQFF.

The CDR3 loop reads CASSLVGALNEQFF. DNA of the CDR3: TGTGCCAGCAGCTTAGTGGGGGCCCTTAATGAGCAGTTCTTC. V is TRBV7-9 and J is TRBJ2-1; D might be TRBD1 (6 bases). Between the trimmed V and J ends, which lost 1 base and 7 bases, there was a span of 11 bases. This CDR3 contains 14 residues. The V gene's germline CDR1 is SEHNR and CDR2 FQNEAQ (reference sequence).